This T cell receptor beta chain was identified during a study of CD4+ T cells in melanoma. Produced via immunoSEQ multiplex PCR; TCRdb's table is partial and in-frame only. The sample yields 50,000 to 60,000 clones, approximately 74% seen once. Study-level points and caveats: In melanoma, neoantigen-specific CD4+ T cells reportedly differed in differentiation state.

Per the germline V gene, CDR1 is SGHVS and CDR2 is FQNEAQ. V was pared by 4 bases and J by 1 base, with 13 bases between. The CDR3 has 15 residues. This clone has at least ten counts. Antigen specificity is unknown. The chain uses TRBV7-8 and TRBJ1-1; D is possibly TRBD1 (5 bases). Sequences were obtained from tumor tissue. The origin of this receptor is a human donor with melanoma. CDR3 sequence: CASSSWGGGNTEAFF. DNA for the CDR3: TGTGCCAGCAGCTCGTGGGGGGGAGGGAACACTGAAGCTTTCTTT.